These 10 T cell receptor beta chains were sequenced from one sample in a study of circulating tumor DNA in untreated peripheral T-cell lymphoma. Some clones are missing from TCRdb's copy, which holds only in-frame ones; the method was immunoSEQ multiplex PCR. The repertoire holds about 9,200 clones, with about 76% as singletons. The sequenced sample consisted of tumor tissue. These TCRs come from a human donor with peripheral T-cell lymphoma.

CDR3 residues: CASSQRQGVPGNTIYF. The CDR3 DNA reads TGCGCCAGCAGTCAGCGTCAGGGGGTACCGGGAAACACCATATATTTT. The rearrangement links TRBV23-1 to TRBJ1-3, with 7 bases aligning to TRBD1. TRBV23-1 is an ORF; its function is uncertain. The junction had 9 bases not matched to a gene; V was cut back by 3 bases and J by 4 bases. There are 16 residues in the CDR3.

This clone appeared a single time. This chain uses TRBV12-5 with TRBJ1-1, with TRBD1 identical over 7 bases. CDR1 and CDR2 from the germline V gene are LGHNT and FRNRAP. The CDR3 loop spans 15 amino acids. Trimming took 4 bases from V and 5 from J; bases not matched to a gene: 10. The DNA of the CDR3 is TGTGCTAGTGGTTCGGGGAGGACAGGACTGACTGAAGCTTTCTTT. This codes for CASGSGRTGLTEAFF.

V and J are TRBV10-3 and TRBJ1-4; TRBD1 aligns across 12 bases. V lost 0 bases, J lost 12 bases, and 2 bases stayed unmatched. CDR1 and CDR2 (germline): ENHRY, SYGVKD. The CDR3 has 14 residues. In DNA, the CDR3 is TGTGCCATCAGTGAGTCGGGGGACAGGGGGCAACTGTTTTTT. This gives the protein CAISESGDRGQLFF.

This chain joins TRBV6-7 and TRBJ1-1, with 7 bases identical to TRBD1. TRBV6-7 is reported as an ORF; its role is uncertain. Unmatched junction bases numbered 13, after V lost 0 bases and J lost 6 bases. The CDR3 spans 17 residues. CDR3 residues: CASSYSFRGWESPEAFF. Here the CDR3 DNA reads TGTGCCAGCAGTTACTCGTTCAGGGGGTGGGAAAGCCCTGAAGCTTTCTTT.

The chain uses TRBV6-8 and TRBJ2-7; perhaps D is TRBD1 or TRBD2 (5 bases each). Germline-derived CDR1 and CDR2 are MNHGY and SAAAGT. The CDR3 covers 13 residues. Trimming removed 9 bases at V and 0 bases at J, with 12 bases between. CDR3: CARARGSSYEQYF. Written as DNA, the CDR3 is TGTGCCAGGGCACGGGGCAGCTCCTACGAGCAGTACTTC.

The gene calls are TRBV11-3 and TRBJ2-1; 8 nucleotides agree with TRBD2. J was trimmed by 1 base and V by 5 bases; bases with no gene match: 7. CDR1 is SGHNT and CDR2 is YENEEA in the germline V gene. CDR3 length: 16 residues. The CDR3 DNA reads as TGTGCCAGCAGCCTAGGACCGGGGGGGTCCTACAATGAGCAGTTCTTC. This encodes CASSLGPGGSYNEQFF.

This chain connects TRBV5-1 to TRBJ1-1; the D gene is possibly TRBD1 (6 bases). The CDR3 consists of 18 residues. The germline CDR1 and CDR2 sequences are SGHRS and YFSETQ. V lost 0 bases to trimming and J lost 2 bases, with 20 bases between them. The CDR3 sequence: CASSLVGQIYPKNTEAFF. The CDR3 bases are TGCGCCAGCAGCTTGGTTGGACAGATTTATCCCAAAAACACTGAAGCTTTCTTT.

The V gene is TRBV19, the J gene TRBJ1-3, with D unresolved. This CDR3 has 13 residues. The germline CDR1 and CDR2 sequences are LNHDA and SQIVND (reference sequence). V lost 8 bases and J lost 0, with 8 bases in between. CDR3 nucleotides: TGTGCCAGTTCCCCAGGCTCTGGAAACACCATATATTTT. Translating it yields CASSPGSGNTIYF. The variable domain in full, with the rest retrieved from reference TRBV19 and TRBJ1-3, is DGGITQSPKYLFRKEGQNVTLSCEQNLNHDAMYWYRQDPGQGLRLIYYSQIVNDFQKGDIAEGYSVSREKKESFPLTVTSAQKNPTAFYLCASSPGSGNTIYFGEGSWLTVV.

The V gene is TRBV25-1, the J gene TRBJ1-1, with unresolved D. Trimming took 2 bases from V and 2 from J, leaving 9 bases between them. The CDR3 loop spans 14 amino acids. CDR1 is MGHDK, CDR2 SYGVNS, per germline. The CDR3 here is CASSEKGYNTEAFF. For the CDR3, the DNA is TGTGCCAGCAGTGAAAAGGGTTATAACACTGAAGCTTTCTTT.

The rearrangement uses TRBV19 and TRBJ1-4; maybe TRBD1 (6 bases). V was trimmed by 2 bases and J by 0 bases, leaving 10 bases between them. The CDR3 contains 16 residues. Germline lookup yields CDR1 LNHDA and CDR2 SQIVND (reference sequence). This chain's CDR3 is CASSIRTAPTNEKLFF. Here the CDR3 DNA reads TGTGCCAGTAGTATAAGGACAGCTCCAACTAATGAAAAACTGTTTTTT.